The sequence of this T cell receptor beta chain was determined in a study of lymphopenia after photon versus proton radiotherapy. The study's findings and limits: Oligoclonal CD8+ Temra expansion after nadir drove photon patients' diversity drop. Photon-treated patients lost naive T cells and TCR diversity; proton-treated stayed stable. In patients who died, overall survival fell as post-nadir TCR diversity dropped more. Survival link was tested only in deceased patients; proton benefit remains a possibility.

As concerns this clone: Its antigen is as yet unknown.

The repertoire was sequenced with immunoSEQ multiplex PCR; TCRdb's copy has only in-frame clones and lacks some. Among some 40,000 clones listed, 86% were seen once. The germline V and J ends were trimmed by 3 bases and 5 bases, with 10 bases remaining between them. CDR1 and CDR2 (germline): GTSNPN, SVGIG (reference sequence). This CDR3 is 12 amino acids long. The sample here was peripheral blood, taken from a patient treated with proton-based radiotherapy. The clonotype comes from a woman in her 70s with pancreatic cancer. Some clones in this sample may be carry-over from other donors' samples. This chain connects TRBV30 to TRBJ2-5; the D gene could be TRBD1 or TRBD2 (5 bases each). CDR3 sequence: CAWSSGLETQYF. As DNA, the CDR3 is TGTGCCTGGAGCTCGGGGCTTGAGACCCAGTACTTC.